This paragraph covers one T cell receptor (beta chain) sequence. The sample belongs to a study of blood T cell repertoires in COVID-19. On the study more broadly: There were acute and convalescent COVID-19 samples, and they came from the United States, Italy and Spain. Nucleic acid was either cDNA or gDNA, and it came from T cells, B-cell-depleted T cells, or PBMCs.

In the original analysis: Amplification of reference gene primers was used by the study to estimate nucleated cell counts. Clones were read by immunoSEQ multiplex PCR, and TCRdb kept only the in-frame ones, dropping some. V and J calls and clone size are given by that table; D and trimming were obtained from the DNA. The sample yields over 55,000 clones, around three quarters seen once. Per the germline V gene, CDR1 is LGHDT and CDR2 is YNNKEL (reference sequence). The CDR3 spans 14 residues. Between the trimmed V and J ends, which lost 4 bases and 6 bases, there was a span of 13 bases. The gene calls are TRBV3-1 (or the pseudogene TRBV3-2) and TRBJ2-1; tentatively, D is TRBD1 (6 bases). The specimen sequenced was peripheral blood. The clonotype comes from a woman in her 70s with acute or convalescent COVID-19. The CDR3 here is CASSPTRTANEQFF. The DNA of the CDR3 is TGTGCCAGCAGCCCAACCCGGACAGCCAATGAGCAGTTCTTC.